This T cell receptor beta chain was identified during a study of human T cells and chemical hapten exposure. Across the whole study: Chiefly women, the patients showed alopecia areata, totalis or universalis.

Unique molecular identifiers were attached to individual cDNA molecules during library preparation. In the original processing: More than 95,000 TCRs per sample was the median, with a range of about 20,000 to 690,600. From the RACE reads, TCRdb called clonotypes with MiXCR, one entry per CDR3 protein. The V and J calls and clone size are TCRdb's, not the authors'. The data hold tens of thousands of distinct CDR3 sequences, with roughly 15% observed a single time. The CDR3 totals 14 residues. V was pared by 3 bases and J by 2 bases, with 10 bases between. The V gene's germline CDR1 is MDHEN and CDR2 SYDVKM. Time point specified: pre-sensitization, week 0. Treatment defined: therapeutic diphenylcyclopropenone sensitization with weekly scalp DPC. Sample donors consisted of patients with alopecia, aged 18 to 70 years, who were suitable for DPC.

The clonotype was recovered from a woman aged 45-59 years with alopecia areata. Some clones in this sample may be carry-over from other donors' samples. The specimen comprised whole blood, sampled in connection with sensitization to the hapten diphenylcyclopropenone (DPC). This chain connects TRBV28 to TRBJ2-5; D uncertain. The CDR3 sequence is CASSFGVLQETQYF. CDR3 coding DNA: TGTGCCAGCAGTTTTGGGGTCCTACAAGAGACCCAGTACTTC.